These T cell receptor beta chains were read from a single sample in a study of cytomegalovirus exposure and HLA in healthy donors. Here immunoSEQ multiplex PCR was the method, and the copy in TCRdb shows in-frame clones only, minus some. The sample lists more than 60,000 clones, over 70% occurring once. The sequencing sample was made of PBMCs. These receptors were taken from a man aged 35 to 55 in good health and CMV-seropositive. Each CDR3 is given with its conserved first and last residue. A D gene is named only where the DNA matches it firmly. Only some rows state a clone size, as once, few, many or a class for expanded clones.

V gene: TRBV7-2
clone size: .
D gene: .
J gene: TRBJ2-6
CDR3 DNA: TGTGCCAGCAGCTTAGGGGAGCGGTCTGGGGCCAACGTCCTGACTTTC
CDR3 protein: CASSLGERSGANVLTF

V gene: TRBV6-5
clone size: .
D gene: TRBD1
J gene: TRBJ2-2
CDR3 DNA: TGTGCCAGCAGTCCGGAACAGGGGGCGCCCGGGGAGCTGTTTTTT
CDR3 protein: CASSPEQGAPGELFF

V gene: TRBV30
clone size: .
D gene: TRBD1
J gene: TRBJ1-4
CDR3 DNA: TGTGCCTGGAGTGTACAGGGGGGTAATGAAAAACTGTTTTTT
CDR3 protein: CAWSVQGGNEKLFF

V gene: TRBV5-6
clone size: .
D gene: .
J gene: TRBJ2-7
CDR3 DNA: TGTGCCAGCAGCTTTGGGACTGGGGCCTACGAGCAGTACTTC
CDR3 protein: CASSFGTGAYEQYF

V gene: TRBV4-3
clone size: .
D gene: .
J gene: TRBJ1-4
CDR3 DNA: TGCGCCAGCAGCCCCGGGATTTCGGAAAAACTGTTTTTT
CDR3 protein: CASSPGISEKLFF

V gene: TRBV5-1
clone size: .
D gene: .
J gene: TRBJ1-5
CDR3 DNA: TGCGCCAGCAGCTTGGACGGTTATAGCAATCAGCCCCAGCATTTT
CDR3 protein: CASSLDGYSNQPQHF

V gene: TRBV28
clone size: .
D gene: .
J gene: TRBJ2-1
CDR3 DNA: TGTGCCAGCAGTTACCCGGGGATAGATGAGCAGTTCTTC
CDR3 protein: CASSYPGIDEQFF

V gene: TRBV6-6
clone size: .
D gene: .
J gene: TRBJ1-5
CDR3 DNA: TGTGCCAGCACCACCTGGGGGGGCAATCAGCCCCAGCATTTT
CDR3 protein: CASTTWGGNQPQHF

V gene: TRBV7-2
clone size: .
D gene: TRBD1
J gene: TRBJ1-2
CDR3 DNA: TGTGCCAGCAGCTTATCCGCCGGGACAGGGTATGGCTACACCTTC
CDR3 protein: CASSLSAGTGYGYTF

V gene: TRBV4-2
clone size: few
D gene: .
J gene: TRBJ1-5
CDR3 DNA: TGTGCCAGCAGCCAAGGGGCGGGGGGAAGCAATCAGCCCCAGCATTTT
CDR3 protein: CASSQGAGGSNQPQHF

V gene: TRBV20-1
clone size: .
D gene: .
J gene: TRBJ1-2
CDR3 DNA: TGCAGTGCTAGATCCGTCTATGGCTACACCTTC
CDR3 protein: CSARSVYGYTF

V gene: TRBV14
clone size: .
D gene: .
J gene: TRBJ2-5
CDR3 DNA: TGTGCCAGCAGCCTCGGGGAGACCCAGTACTTC
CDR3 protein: CASSLGETQYF

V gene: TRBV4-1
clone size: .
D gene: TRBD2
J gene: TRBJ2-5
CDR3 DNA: TGCGCCAGCAGCCCCGTTCCCGGGGGGGCCGGAGAGACCCAGTACTTC
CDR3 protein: CASSPVPGGAGETQYF

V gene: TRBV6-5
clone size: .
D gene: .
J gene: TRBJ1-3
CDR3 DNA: TGTGCCAGCAGTCAGGGGAACACCATATATTTT
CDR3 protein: CASSQGNTIYF

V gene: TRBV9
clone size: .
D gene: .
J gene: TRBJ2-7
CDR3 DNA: TGTGCCAGCAGCGCGAGTGGAGTCGGCGAGCAGTACTTC
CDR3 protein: CASSASGVGEQYF

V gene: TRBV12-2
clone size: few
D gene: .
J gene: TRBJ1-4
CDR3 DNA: TGTGCAAGTCGCGCGGGACAGCTTAATGAAAAACTGTTTTTT
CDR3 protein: CASRAGQLNEKLFF

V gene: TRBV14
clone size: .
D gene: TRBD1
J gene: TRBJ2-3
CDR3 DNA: TGTGCCAGCAGCCAGCCCGGGACAGGGGATGGAGATACGCAGTATTTT
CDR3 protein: CASSQPGTGDGDTQYF

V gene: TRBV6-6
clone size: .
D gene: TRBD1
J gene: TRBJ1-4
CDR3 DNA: TGTGCCAGCACTGACAGGGGGAATGAAAAACTGTTTTTT
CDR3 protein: CASTDRGNEKLFF

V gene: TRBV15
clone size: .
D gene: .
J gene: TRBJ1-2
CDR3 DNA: TGTGCCACCAGCAGAGATCTGGCGGCAGATCGGGGCTATGGCTACACCTTC
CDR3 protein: CATSRDLAADRGYGYTF

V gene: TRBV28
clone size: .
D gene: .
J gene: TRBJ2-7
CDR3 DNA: TGTGCCAGCAGTGGGGGGGCGGGGGAGGGCTTCCACGAGCAGTACTTC
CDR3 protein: CASSGGAGEGFHEQYF

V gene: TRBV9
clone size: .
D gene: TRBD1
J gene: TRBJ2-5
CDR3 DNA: TGTGCCAGCAGCATCGGACAGGGGGTCCAAGAGACCCAGTACTTC
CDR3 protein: CASSIGQGVQETQYF

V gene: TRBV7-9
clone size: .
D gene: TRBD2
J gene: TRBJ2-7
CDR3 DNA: TGTTCCAGCAGCTTAGGCGGGGGGCGAAGCTACGAGCAGTACTTC
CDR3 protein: CSSSLGGGRSYEQYF

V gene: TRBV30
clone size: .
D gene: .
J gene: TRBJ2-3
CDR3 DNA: TGTGCCTGGACCCCCGGTGACACCATAGACCCAGATACGCAGTATTTT
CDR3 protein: CAWTPGDTIDPDTQYF

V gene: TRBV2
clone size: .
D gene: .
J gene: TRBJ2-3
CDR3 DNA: TGTGCCAGCAGAGAAGTGAAGGGAAGATATGAGGGGCAGTATTTT
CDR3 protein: CASREVKGRYEGQYF

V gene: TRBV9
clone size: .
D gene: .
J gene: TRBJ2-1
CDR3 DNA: TGTGCCAGCAGCGTAGACCTCAGGCCCTCCTACAATGAGCAGTTCTTC
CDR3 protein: CASSVDLRPSYNEQFF

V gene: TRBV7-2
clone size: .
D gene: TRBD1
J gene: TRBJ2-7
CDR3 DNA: TGTGCCAGCAGCGCCGGGACAGGAGGATCCGAGCAGTACTTC
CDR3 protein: CASSAGTGGSEQYF

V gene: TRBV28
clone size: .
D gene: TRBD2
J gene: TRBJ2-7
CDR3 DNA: TGTGCCAGCAGTTTTTCTTTAGCGGGGCTCTCCTACGAGCAGTACTTC
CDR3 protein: CASSFSLAGLSYEQYF

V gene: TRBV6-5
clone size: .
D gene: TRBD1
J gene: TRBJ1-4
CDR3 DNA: TGTGCCAGCACTTCCCCCGGGACAGATAATGAAAAACTGTTTTTT
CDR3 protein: CASTSPGTDNEKLFF

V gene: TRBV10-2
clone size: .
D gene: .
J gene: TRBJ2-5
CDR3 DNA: TGCGCCAGCAGTGAGTCTTCTAGAGGAGAGACCCAGTACTTC
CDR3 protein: CASSESSRGETQYF

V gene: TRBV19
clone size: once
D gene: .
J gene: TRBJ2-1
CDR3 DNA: TGTGCCACCAGCGGTAGCTCCTACAATGAGCAGTTCTTC
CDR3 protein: CATSGSSYNEQFF

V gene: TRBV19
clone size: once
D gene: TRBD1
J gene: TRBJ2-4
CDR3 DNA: TGTGCCAGTAGTTCAATACCATGGACAGGGGGTAACGCCAAAAACATTCAGTACTTC
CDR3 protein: CASSSIPWTGGNAKNIQYF

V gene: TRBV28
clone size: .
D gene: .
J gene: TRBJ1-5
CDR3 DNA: TGTGCCAGCAGTTTCGGCCAGGGAAGTCAGCCCCAGCATTTT
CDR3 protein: CASSFGQGSQPQHF

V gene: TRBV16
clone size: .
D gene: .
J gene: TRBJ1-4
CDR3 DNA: TGTGCCAGCAGCTCGGGGGACGATGGGGAAAAACTGTTTTTT
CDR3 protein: CASSSGDDGEKLFF

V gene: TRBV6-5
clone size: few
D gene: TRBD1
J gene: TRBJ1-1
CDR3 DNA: TGTGCCAGCAGTTATATTAGGACAGGGGGTTTGACTGAAGCTTTCTTT
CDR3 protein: CASSYIRTGGLTEAFF

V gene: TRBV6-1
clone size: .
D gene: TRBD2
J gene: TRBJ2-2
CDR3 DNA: TGTGCCAGCAGTGAAGCGTCGGGAGGGCCCGGGGAGCTGTTTTTT
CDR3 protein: CASSEASGGPGELFF

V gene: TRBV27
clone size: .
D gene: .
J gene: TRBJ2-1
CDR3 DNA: TGTGCCAGCAGTTTATTAGCGGCAAATTCCTACAATGAGCAGTTCTTC
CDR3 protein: CASSLLAANSYNEQFF

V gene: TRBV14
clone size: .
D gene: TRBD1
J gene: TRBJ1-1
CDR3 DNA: TGTGCCAGCAGCCCTGGACAGGGGGCGCGTTCCACTGAAGCTTTCTTT
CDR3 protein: CASSPGQGARSTEAFF

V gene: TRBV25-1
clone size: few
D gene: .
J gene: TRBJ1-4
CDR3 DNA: TGTGCCAGCAGTGAATCACCCCGGGGAGAAAAACTGTTTTTT
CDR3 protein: CASSESPRGEKLFF

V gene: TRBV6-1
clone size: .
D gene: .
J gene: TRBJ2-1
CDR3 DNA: TGTGCCAGCAGTGAGGCCCAGGGTTTAGATGAGCAGTTCTTC
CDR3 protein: CASSEAQGLDEQFF

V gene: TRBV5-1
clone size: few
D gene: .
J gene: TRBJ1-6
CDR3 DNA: TGCGCCAGCAGCATGAACCACGACAGCCAATATAATTCACCCCTCCACTTT
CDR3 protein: CASSMNHDSQYNSPLHF

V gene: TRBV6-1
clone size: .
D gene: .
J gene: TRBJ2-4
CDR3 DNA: TGTGCCAGCAGTGAACGGAGGGGGGGAGACCTAGCCAAAAACATTCAGTACTTC
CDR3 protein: CASSERRGGDLAKNIQYF

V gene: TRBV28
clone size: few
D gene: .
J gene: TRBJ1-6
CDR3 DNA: TGTGCCAGCAGAGCCATGGAGGGTTCTAGTCCCCTCCACTTT
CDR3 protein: CASRAMEGSSPLHF